This TCR beta chain was documented in a study of blood T cells in healthy people across ages. This clonotype was observed a few times. What it binds is unknown. The germline V gene has CDR1 SGDLS and CDR2 YYNGEE. There are 16 residues in the CDR3. The trim removed 7 bases at V and 2 bases at J, leaving 14 bases unmatched. Then a second PCR, running about 6 to 12 cycles, was carried out with a sample-barcoded 5' primer and a J-beta primer mix. Unique molecular identifiers of 12 random nucleotides labeled each cDNA. TCRdb called the 5' RACE reads again in MiXCR, with one record for every CDR3 protein. The sample lists approximately 800,000 distinct CDR3 sequences, around 25% occurring once. General observations from the study: A greater number of naive CD4+ cells and higher diversity distinguished long-lived donors from aged donors.

The data were also submitted as part of a second study, on T cells of mothers and their children. As reported in that work: Each mother gave over 8 million TCR beta CDR3 reads; each child, some 3 million.

The chain carries TRBV9 and TRBJ2-5; 7 bases map to TRBD2. The sequenced material came from blood. This receptor was taken from a boy between 5 and 17 years old in good health. This chain's CDR3 is CASSLFSGGPQETQYF. CDR3 DNA: TGTGCCAGCTCTCTTTTTTCGGGGGGTCCTCAAGAGACCCAGTACTTC.